This T cell receptor (beta chain) was observed in a study of T cell responses to AZD1222 COVID-19 vaccine. Comments on this clone: Its antigen is undetermined.

The CDR3 loop spans 13 amino acids. Germline CDR1 and CDR2: MDHEN and SYDVKM. V was cut by 3 bases and J by 3 bases, with 9 bases left in between. Only in-frame clones appear in the TCRdb table, and some are missing; sequencing was by immunoSEQ multiplex PCR. Here the sample spans some 93,000 clones, around 87% being singletons. Study results and caveats: The donor cohort was predominantly white British with a female majority, and clonal diversity may have been underestimated.

The specimen was peripheral blood, collected 28 days after the second AZD1222 dose. This clonotype was obtained from an adult who received the AZD1222 COVID-19 vaccine. The rearrangement uses TRBV28 and TRBJ2-7; D not resolved. CDR3 nucleotides: TGTGCCAGCAGTTTCCCACAGAACTACGAGCAGTACTTC. Its protein is CASSFPQNYEQYF.